The 21 T cell receptor beta chains below all came from one sample that was sequenced in a study of CD8+CD57+ T cells in acquired aplastic anemia. Template material for TCR beta VDJ and CDR3 profiling consisted of genomic DNA. TCRdb fed the reads into MiXCR, producing one record per CDR3 protein. The data hold about 40,000 distinct CDR3 sequences, with roughly 69% observed a single time. By flow cytometry, patients selected for sequencing had shown an expansion of CD8+CD57+ cells. Sequenced material: sorted CD4+, CD8+, or CD8+CD57+ T cells (not recorded which) from PBMCs. These receptors originate from a human donor with aplastic anemia.

As for this clonotype: Given a much more abundant clone one base away, this may be a read error. The chain links TRBV29-1 to TRBJ2-2, with unresolved D. Germline CDR1 reads SQVTM; CDR2 reads ANQGSEA. The CDR3 consists of 15 residues. CDR3 in amino acids: CSVEVAGRNSGELFF. DNA of the CDR3: TGCAGCGTTGAAGTAGCCGGGCGGAACAGCGGGGAGCTGTTTTTT.

This clonotype occurred a few times. The chain recombines TRBV2 with TRBJ2-5; 10 bases align to TRBD1. Germline-derived CDR1 and CDR2 are SNHLY and FYNNEI. CDR3 size: 14 residues. J was trimmed by 7 bases and V by 2 bases; bases with no gene match: 4. This chain's CDR3 is CASSERDRGWTQYF. CDR3 DNA: TGTGCCAGCAGTGAACGGGACAGGGGTTGGACCCAGTACTTC.

The chain joins TRBV15 to TRBJ2-6, with 7 bases matching TRBD1. The CDR3 is 16 residues long. V lost 1 base and J lost 3; bases outside the gene matches: 3. CDR1 and CDR2 (germline): LNHNV, YYDKDF (reference sequence). The CDR3 nucleotides are TGTGCCACCAGCAGAGCTACAGGGGATGGGGCCAACGTCCTGACTTTC. Amino acids: CATSRATGDGANVLTF.

This clonotype appeared a few times. The chain carries TRBV20-1 and TRBJ2-3, with a possible D match to TRBD1 (6 bases). Germline V gives CDR1 DFQATT, CDR2 SNEGSKA (reference sequence). Trimming took 0 bases from V and 3 from J, leaving 13 bases between them. The CDR3 loop spans 15 amino acids. The CDR3 DNA reads as TGCAGTGCTAGAGACACAGGGTCAGGTACAGATACGCAGTATTTT. It codes for CSARDTGSGTDTQYF.

The V and J genes are TRBV5-1 and TRBJ2-5; 8 positions match TRBD2. In germline, CDR1 is SGHRS, CDR2 YFSETQ. Losses at the gene ends were 4 bases for V and 5 bases for J; bases not matched to a gene: 4. The CDR3 length is 13 residues. CDR3 coding DNA: TGCGCCAGCAGCCTTGGGACTAGTGAGACCCAGTACTTC. It codes for CASSLGTSETQYF.

This clonotype was observed a few times. The CDR3 DNA reads TGTGCCAGTAGTATAGATCGACGGTACACCTTC. Translating gives CASSIDRRYTF. This chain connects TRBV19 to TRBJ1-2; D gene unclear. CDR3 length: 11 residues. Looked up from germline, CDR1 is LNHDA and CDR2 is SQIVND (reference sequence). Trimming left V 0 bases short and J 11 bases short, with 7 bases between.

The genes are TRBV7-8 and TRBJ2-5; D assignment may be TRBD1 or TRBD2 (5 bases each). This CDR3 contains 13 residues. V lost 5 bases to trimming and J lost 5 bases, with 12 bases between them. CDR1 and CDR2 from the germline V gene are SGHVS and FQNEAQ. CDR3 amino acids: CASSPQDLETQYF. CDR3 DNA sequence: TGTGCCAGCAGCCCACAGGACTTGGAGACCCAGTACTTC.

This chain links TRBV2 with TRBJ1-1; D remains ambiguous. The CDR3 contains 13 residues. Per germline, CDR1 SNHLY and CDR2 FYNNEI. Between the trimmed V and J ends, which lost 4 bases and 5 bases, there was a span of 11 bases. The CDR3 DNA reads as TGTGCCAGCAGTGTAGTAGAAGGAACTGAAGCTTTCTTT. Translated, it gives CASSVVEGTEAFF.

Turning to this clonotype: Germline is not matched at one junction end, which may reflect a read error. The chain uses TRBV7-6 and TRBJ2-7, with 7 nucleotides matching TRBD1. Germline assignment: CDR1 SGHVS and CDR2 FNYEAQ. The CDR3 covers 15 residues. The CDR3 DNA reads as TGTGCTAGCAGCTTAGACCTGACAGGGAGCTACGAGCAGTACTTC. The encoded protein is CASSLDLTGSYEQYF.

This clonotype turned up a few times. The J gene is TRBJ2-7, the V gene TRBV2; D unresolved. Germline values: CDR1 SNHLY, CDR2 FYNNEI. V dropped 9 bases and J dropped 2 bases, with 8 bases sitting between them. The CDR3 spans 11 residues. CDR3 sequence reads: CASPTPYEQYF. The CDR3 bases are TGTGCCAGTCCTACCCCCTACGAGCAGTACTTC. The variable domain in full, completed from reference TRBV2 and TRBJ2-7, reads EPEVTQTPSHQVTQMGQEVILRCVPISNHLYFYWYRQILGQKVEFLVSFYNNEISEKSEIFDDQFSVERPDGSNFTLKIRSTKLEDSAMYFCASPTPYEQYFGPGTRLTVT.

This clonotype was picked up one time. V gene TRBV7-6 combines with J gene TRBJ1-6; D ambiguous. Germline assignment: CDR1 SGHVS and CDR2 FNYEAQ. This CDR3 is 13 amino acids long. Trimming took 2 bases from V and 10 from J, leaving 9 bases between them. CDR3 amino acids: CASSLLADSPLHF. DNA of the CDR3: TGTGCCAGCAGCTTATTAGCGGACTCACCCCTCCACTTT.

This chain joins TRBV15 and TRBJ2-2; the match to TRBD1 covers 10 bases. The germline gives CDR1 LNHNV, CDR2 YYDKDF (reference sequence). V shed 4 bases and J 7 bases; nucleotides not matched to a gene: 6. The CDR3 extends over 15 amino acids. CDR3 amino acids: CATSKTGGPVGELFF. The CDR3 nucleotides are TGTGCCACCAGCAAGACAGGGGGCCCAGTCGGGGAGCTGTTTTTT.

The chain couples TRBV24-1 to TRBJ2-2, with 12 bases aligning to TRBD2. The CDR3 has 16 residues. Trimming removed 8 bases from V and 4 bases from J; junction bases left unmatched: 7. Per germline, CDR1 KGHDR and CDR2 SFDVKD. The CDR3 here is CATMASGGEVTGELFF. Written as DNA, the CDR3 is TGTGCCACCATGGCTAGCGGGGGGGAGGTCACCGGGGAGCTGTTTTTT.

The rearrangement joins TRBV2 to TRBJ2-5, with 8 bases matching TRBD1. The germline V gene has CDR1 SNHLY and CDR2 FYNNEI. The trim removed 4 bases at V and 5 bases at J, leaving 6 bases unmatched. The CDR3 has 14 amino acids. CDR3 sequence (DNA): TGTGCCAGCAGTGGACAGGGGTCCTGGGAGACCCAGTACTTC. This gives the protein CASSGQGSWETQYF.

Turning to this clonotype: This may stem from a read error, because a much larger clone lies one nucleotide away. The CDR3 bases are TGCGCCAGCGGCTTGGAGGCGCTAATGGCAGAGACCCAGTACTTC. Translation gives CASGLEALMAETQYF. This chain joins TRBV5-1 and TRBJ2-5; tentatively, D is TRBD2 (5 bases). The length of the CDR3 is 15 residues. Germline loops: CDR1 SGHRS, CDR2 YFSETQ.

The V call is TRBV19, the J call TRBJ1-2; D unresolved. The CDR3 is 8 amino acids. CDR1 is LNHDA, CDR2 SQIVND, per germline (reference sequence). For the CDR3, the DNA is TGTGTCTTCCATGGCTACACCTTC. This codes for CVFHGYTF.

This chain joins TRBV6-5 and TRBJ1-1, with a possible D match to TRBD1 (5 bases). CDR3 size: 15 residues. V gave up 4 bases and J gave up 0 bases, with 12 bases separating them. The germline gives CDR1 MNHEY, CDR2 SVGAGI. The CDR3 DNA reads TGTGCCAGCAGTTGCGGCGGCAGGGTGAACACTGAAGCTTTCTTT. It is translated as CASSCGGRVNTEAFF.

V gene TRBV2 combines with J gene TRBJ2-5; D is perhaps TRBD2 (5 bases). Germline V gene lookup returns CDR1 SNHLY and CDR2 FYNNEI. Trimming shortened V by 4 bases and J by 1 base, and 10 bases separated the two germline ends. The CDR3 runs to 14 residues. Here the CDR3 reads CASSGRTSQETQYF. The CDR3 bases are TGTGCCAGCAGTGGAAGGACTTCCCAAGAGACCCAGTACTTC.

The genes are TRBV25-1 and TRBJ2-3; D possibly corresponds to TRBD2 (7 bases). V was shortened by 6 bases and J by 4 bases, with 14 bases between the two germline ends. Germline V gene data show CDR1 as MGHDK and CDR2 as SYGVNS. This CDR3 comprises 14 residues. The CDR3 loop is CASSPGGGSDTQYF. The CDR3 region has the DNA TGTGCCAGCAGCCCGGGGGGCGGGTCAGATACGCAGTATTTT.

V is TRBV4-1 and J is TRBJ2-7; D not certain. This CDR3 comprises 14 residues. In germline, CDR1 is MGHRA, CDR2 YSYEKL. The germline V and J ends were trimmed by 1 base and 6 bases, with 13 bases remaining between them. The CDR3 DNA is TGCGCCAGCAGCCAAGGATCCCCGCTCGGCGAGCAGTACTTC. Its translation is CASSQGSPLGEQYF.

This CDR3 is CASSDKGHPFRGNQPQHF. The DNA for the CDR3 is TGTGCCAGCAGCGATAAGGGACACCCCTTCCGAGGCAATCAGCCCCAGCATTTT. The rearrangement joins TRBV9 to TRBJ1-5, with a tentative D call TRBD1 (6 bases). Germline loops: CDR1 SGDLS, CDR2 YYNGEE. Trimming took 3 bases from V and 2 from J, leaving 21 bases between them. The CDR3 has 18 residues.